Listed below are T cell receptor beta chains from one sample, sequenced in a study of tumor and adjacent non-tumor tissue in lung cancer. TCRdb ran MiXCR on the multiplex PCR reads and lists one entry per CDR3 protein. The top ten clones hold more than 25% of a sample with 90,000 to 100,000 distinct CDR3 sequences, roughly 80% of them seen once. Sequencing input: distant non-tumor lung tissue. The receptors derive from a man between 60 and 75 years old with small cell lung cancer. CDR3s include the opening cysteine and the closing phenylalanine or tryptophan. Each record gives: D gene, J gene, clone size, V gene, CDR3 length, CDR3 protein, CDR3 DNA. A D gene is named only where the DNA matches it firmly. For some rows the clone size is stated as once, few or many, or as a class when expanded; others skip it.

D gene: .; J gene: TRBJ2-5; clone size: few; V gene: TRBV5-1; CDR3 length: 13; CDR3 protein: CTSRRVEQEIQYF; CDR3 DNA: TGCACTAGCAGAAGGGTTGAACAAGAGATCCAGTACTTC
D gene: TRBD2; J gene: TRBJ2-3; clone size: .; V gene: TRBV7-8; CDR3 length: 18; CDR3 protein: CASSQQTSGRAGADTQYF; CDR3 DNA: TGTGCCAGCAGCCAACAGACTAGCGGGAGGGCCGGGGCAGATACGCAGTATTTT
D gene: .; J gene: TRBJ2-2; clone size: .; V gene: TRBV7-3; CDR3 length: 15; CDR3 protein: CDSGAPDSPTGELFF; CDR3 DNA: TGTGACAGCGGCGCCCCGGACAGTCCTACCGGGGAGCTGTTTTTT
D gene: .; J gene: TRBJ2-2; clone size: many; V gene: TRBV12-3/TRBV12-4; CDR3 length: 12; CDR3 protein: CASSFFGGELFF; CDR3 DNA: TGTGCCAGCAGTTTTTTTGGCGGGGAGCTGTTTTTT
D gene: TRBD2; J gene: TRBJ2-4; clone size: .; V gene: TRBV12-3/TRBV12-4; CDR3 length: 17; CDR3 protein: CASSLSLSGVAINIQYF; CDR3 DNA: TGTGCCAGCAGTTTATCGCTTAGCGGGGTCGCCATAAACATTCAGTACTTC
D gene: .; J gene: TRBJ2-3; clone size: .; V gene: TRBV6-1; CDR3 length: 18; CDR3 protein: CGSSSLGAGLLGSEQQYF; CDR3 DNA: TGTGGCAGCAGTTCCCTAGGGGCGGGACTCTTGGGCTCGGAACAGCAGTATTTT
D gene: .; J gene: TRBJ2-2; clone size: .; V gene: TRBV11-1; CDR3 length: 19; CDR3 protein: CASSRDDTGLAGRTGGLYF; CDR3 DNA: TGTGCTAGCAGTCGTGATGACACGGGATTAGCGGGTCGCACCGGGGGGCTGTATTTT
D gene: .; J gene: TRBJ2-5; clone size: .; V gene: TRBV5-5; CDR3 length: 14; CDR3 protein: CTNGLGEGAETQYF; CDR3 DNA: TGTACCAACGGCTTGGGGGAAGGGGCGGAGACCCAGTACTTC
D gene: .; J gene: TRBJ2-5; clone size: .; V gene: TRBV5-4; CDR3 length: 13; CDR3 protein: CASGNGEQETQYF; CDR3 DNA: TGTGCCAGCGGCAATGGAGAGCAAGAAACCCAGTACTTC
D gene: .; J gene: TRBJ2-3; clone size: many; V gene: TRBV6-1; CDR3 length: 15; CDR3 protein: CASSERGSSTDTQYF; CDR3 DNA: TGTGCCAGCAGTGAACGGGGGTCAAGCACAGATACGCAGTATTTT
D gene: .; J gene: TRBJ2-3; clone size: .; V gene: TRBV11-2; CDR3 length: 11; CDR3 protein: CACCALDMQYF; CDR3 DNA: TGTGCCTGCTGCGCCTTAGATATGCAGTATTTT
D gene: .; J gene: TRBJ1-6; clone size: .; V gene: TRBV13; CDR3 length: 17; CDR3 protein: CASSPSDGSSYNSPFHF; CDR3 DNA: TGTGCCAGCAGCCCAAGCGACGGAAGCTCCTATAATTCACCCTTCCACTTT
D gene: .; J gene: TRBJ2-7; clone size: many; V gene: TRBV5-1; CDR3 length: 16; CDR3 protein: CASSLGSRDGSYEQYF; CDR3 DNA: TGCGCCAGCAGCTTGGGGTCGCGGGATGGGTCCTACGAGCAGTACTTC
D gene: .; J gene: TRBJ2-1; clone size: .; V gene: TRBV5-5; CDR3 length: 17; CDR3 protein: CASSLLGWRGAYNEQFF; CDR3 DNA: TGTGCCAGCAGCTTATTGGGCTGGCGGGGCGCATACAATGAGCAGTTCTTC
D gene: TRBD1; J gene: TRBJ1-1; clone size: .; V gene: TRBV29-1; CDR3 length: 13; CDR3 protein: CSVHRQGPPEAFF; CDR3 DNA: TGCAGCGTACATAGACAGGGGCCTCCTGAAGCTTTCTTT